One sample yielded the 9 T cell receptor beta chains listed below, sequenced in a study of beta chain features in type 1 diabetes. Expressed TCRB transcripts got sequenced, as all isolated RNA was reverse transcribed. This table comes from immunoSEQ multiplex PCR, and its TCRdb copy is limited to in-frame clones, with some not included. The profile shows about 740,000 clones, around an eighth of them singletons. The antigens of these receptors remain unknown. Study findings and constraints: Significant though moderate, a shortening of TCRB CDR3s appeared in all four CD4+ subsets of Type 1 diabetes patients.

The specimen sequenced was naive CD4+ T cells from blood. The receptors shown here come from a man between 18 and 29 years old with type 1 diabetes.

CDR3 sequence reads: CASRGTGELFF. The CDR3 region has the DNA TGTGCCAGCAGGGGGACCGGGGAGCTGTTTTTT. The chain combines TRBV28 with TRBJ2-2; no definite D call. CDR3 length: 11 residues. CDR1 is MDHEN and CDR2 is SYDVKM in the germline V gene. Trimming cost V 6 bases and J 5 bases, with 4 bases left between them. Using reference TRBV28 and TRBJ2-2 for the parts outside the CDR3, the full variable domain is DVKVTQSSRYLVKRTGEKVFLECVQDMDHENMFWYRQDPGLGLRLIYFSYDVKMKEKGDIPEGYSVSREKKERFSLILESASTNQTSMYLCASRGTGELFFGEGSRLTVL.

V usage is TRBV5-6 and J usage is TRBJ2-2; tentatively, D is TRBD1 (6 bases). CDR1 is SGHDT and CDR2 is YYEEEE in the germline V gene. V lost 4 bases to trimming and J lost 7 bases, with 17 bases between them. This CDR3 is 15 amino acids long. The CDR3 sequence: CASSQVQGKGGELFF. DNA of the CDR3: TGTGCCAGCAGCCAGGTCCAGGGGAAAGGCGGGGAGCTGTTTTTT.

The chain recombines TRBV18 with TRBJ2-3; tentatively, D is TRBD2 (6 bases). The germline V gene has CDR1 KGHSH and CDR2 LQKENI. Deletions cut 5 bases from V and 4 bases from J, with 13 bases between. This CDR3 contains 14 residues. The chain's CDR3 is CASSSTPGADTQYF. The CDR3 bases are TGTGCCAGCTCATCCACTCCGGGGGCAGATACGCAGTATTTT.

This clone has more than one count but fewer than ten. The V and J genes are TRBV7-3 and TRBJ2-2, with D perhaps matching TRBD2 (6 bases). The CDR3 contains 13 residues. V was clipped by 3 bases and J by 6 bases, with 8 bases between them. The germline gives CDR1 SGHTA, CDR2 FQGTGA. The chain's CDR3 is CASSFSGAGELFF. CDR3 nucleotide sequence: TGTGCCAGCAGCTTCTCGGGAGCCGGGGAGCTGTTTTTT.

This clone has a handful of counts. The chain is built from TRBV19 and TRBJ2-7; D gene ambiguous. The CDR3 loop spans 13 amino acids. CDR1 LNHDA and CDR2 SQIVND come from the germline V gene (reference sequence). V shed 3 bases and J shed 4 bases, with 10 bases lying between them. DNA of the CDR3: TGTGCCAGTAGTATCGGAAGGGATTACGAGCAGTACTTC. Its protein product is CASSIGRDYEQYF. Full variable domain (remainder filled in from reference TRBV19 and TRBJ2-7): DGGITQSPKYLFRKEGQNVTLSCEQNLNHDAMYWYRQDPGQGLRLIYYSQIVNDFQKGDIAEGYSVSREKKESFPLTVTSAQKNPTAFYLCASSIGRDYEQYFGPGTRLTVT.

This clone showed up just a few times. The chain has TRBV19 and TRBJ1-5; unclear D gene. The CDR3 is made up of 13 amino acids. Germline V gene lookup returns CDR1 LNHDA and CDR2 SQIVND (reference sequence). V lost 4 bases and J lost 7, with 11 bases in between. The CDR3 region has the DNA TGTGCCAGTAGTAAAGCTTTACAGCAGCCCCAGCATTTT. Its translation: CASSKALQQPQHF.

The sample holds a few counts of this clone. The chain links TRBV7-9 to TRBJ1-2, with 9 bases lining up with TRBD1. This CDR3 has 14 amino acids. CDR1 and CDR2 (germline): SEHNR, FQNEAQ (reference sequence). V gave up 5 bases and J gave up 7 bases; unmatched junction bases: 8. Written as DNA, the CDR3 is TGTGCCAGCAGCCCTTCGGAGACAGGGGGTGGCTACACCTTC. This translates into CASSPSETGGGYTF.

The V gene is TRBV7-9, the J gene TRBJ2-1, with D unclear. CDR3 length: 13 residues. The germline V and J ends were trimmed by 0 bases and 8 bases, with 8 bases remaining between them. The germline V gene has CDR1 SEHNR and CDR2 FQNEAQ (reference sequence). CDR3 DNA sequence: TGTGCCAGCAGCTTAGCTAGTGTAGATGAGCAGTTCTTC. Protein product: CASSLASVDEQFF.

The chain links TRBV7-8 to TRBJ1-6; maybe TRBD1 (5 bases). The CDR3 has 13 amino acids. V dropped 7 bases and J dropped 10 bases, with 14 bases sitting between them. The germline gives CDR1 SGHVS, CDR2 FQNEAQ. The CDR3 reads CASTGGDGSPLHF. The CDR3, as DNA: TGTGCCAGCACCGGCGGGGACGGATCACCCCTCCACTTT.